Presented here are 27 T cell receptor beta chains from one specimen sequenced in a study of blood T cells in healthy people across ages. The second PCR ran about 6 to 11 cycles with a sample-barcoded 5' primer and J-beta primers. TCRdb used MiXCR to reprocess the 5' RACE reads, holding one entry per CDR3 protein. The sample yields nearly 800,000 distinct CDR3 sequences, about 56% seen once. Sequenced sample: blood. The receptor source for this set is a man in his forties in good health.

The rearrangement uses TRBV5-1 and TRBJ2-3; 9 nucleotides line up with TRBD2. V trimming: 6 bases; J trimming: 1 base; junction bases outside the gene matches: 6. Germline assignment: CDR1 SGHRS and CDR2 YFSETQ. The CDR3 runs 15 residues. CDR3 bases: TGCGCCAGCACGGCGGGGGGGCTTGGCACAGATACGCAGTATTTT. It translates to CASTAGGLGTDTQYF. Looking up the rest from reference TRBV5-1 and TRBJ2-3 gives the full variable domain: KAGVTQTPRYLIKTRGQQVTLSCSPISGHRSVSWYQQTPGQGLQFLFEYFSETQRNKGNFPGRFSGRQFSNSRSEMNVSTLELGDSALYLCASTAGGLGTDTQYFGPGTRLTVL.

In its sample, this clonotype was seen a few times. This chain links TRBV7-2 with TRBJ2-7; D might be TRBD1 (5 bases). CDR1 is SGHTA and CDR2 is FQGNSA in the germline V gene. This CDR3 is built from 14 residues. Trimming removed 3 bases at V and 3 bases at J, with 12 bases between. The CDR3 reads CASSFRQTHYEQYF. The CDR3 nucleotides read TGTGCCAGCAGCTTCCGACAGACTCACTACGAGCAGTACTTC.

This clonotype came up a few times. V usage is TRBV28 and J usage is TRBJ2-7; D not resolved. CDR1 and CDR2 from the germline V gene are MDHEN and SYDVKM. The CDR3 has 13 residues. Trimming took 2 bases from V and 1 from J, leaving 6 bases between them. The CDR3 reads CASSLQISYEQYF. The CDR3 nucleotides are TGTGCCAGCAGTTTACAGATTTCCTACGAGCAGTACTTC.

This clonotype came up a few times. The gene calls are TRBV7-9 and TRBJ1-4, with 10 bases that match TRBD1. Germline V gene data show CDR1 as SEHNR and CDR2 as FQNEAQ (reference sequence). The trim removed 3 bases at V and 5 bases at J, leaving 6 bases unmatched. The CDR3 is 16 amino acids. CDR3 in DNA: TGTGCCAGCAGCTTGTCCCCGGGACAGGGGAATGAAAAACTGTTTTTT. This sequence encodes CASSLSPGQGNEKLFF.

This chain links TRBV6-2 or TRBV6-3 with TRBJ2-4, with 8 bases fitting TRBD1. The last part of the DNA fits TRBJ2-7 better; the J call may be wrong. The germline V gene has CDR1 MNHEY and CDR2 SVGEGT. CDR3 length: 17 amino acids. The CDR3 DNA reads as TGTGCCAGCACCAAGACGAGGGACAGGTCTTTAACCTACGAGCAGTACTTC. This encodes CASTKTRDRSLTYEQYF.

There are a few counts of this clonotype. The V call is TRBV20-1, the J call TRBJ2-1; a possible D gene is TRBD2 (5 bases). Per germline, CDR1 DFQATT and CDR2 SNEGSKA (reference sequence). V gave up 3 bases and J gave up 5 bases, with 17 bases separating them. CDR3 size: 15 residues. CDR3 protein: CSASLEVPPHNEQFF. CDR3 DNA sequence: TGCAGTGCTAGCCTGGAGGTACCGCCCCACAATGAGCAGTTCTTC.

This chain joins TRBV24-1 and TRBJ2-5; 9 nucleotides align to TRBD1. CDR3 length: 18 amino acids. Germline V gives CDR1 KGHDR, CDR2 SFDVKD. Losses at the gene ends were 5 bases for V and 1 base for J; bases not matched to a gene: 13. Written as DNA, the CDR3 is TGTGCCACCAGTGGGCCACAGGGGGCGGTGGTATCCCAAGAGACCCAGTACTTC. Encoded protein: CATSGPQGAVVSQETQYF.

Only one count was recorded for this clonotype. The rearrangement links TRBV4-1 to TRBJ2-7; D is unresolved. The J call could be wrong; TRBJ2-5 is a better fit for the DNA end. This CDR3 region has 13 residues. CDR1 and CDR2 (germline): MGHRA, YSYEKL. Written as DNA, the CDR3 is TGCGCCAGCAGCCCCTTCTCCCGGGAGACCCAGTACTTC. Translation: CASSPFSRETQYF.

The V and J genes are TRBV4-1 and TRBJ2-4; TRBD2 matches at 7 bases. The germline CDR1 and CDR2 sequences are MGHRA and YSYEKL. This CDR3 region has 14 residues. J was trimmed by 13 bases and V by 1 base; bases with no gene match: 10. CDR3 protein: CASSQVGRSGEQYF. CDR3 DNA sequence: TGCGCCAGCAGCCAAGTCGGGAGGTCGGGGGAGCAGTACTTC.

This clonotype has just a few counts. The chain is built from TRBV29-1 and TRBJ2-1; 11 nucleotides match TRBD2. Unmatched junction bases numbered 4, after V lost 7 bases and J lost 5 bases. Germline V gives CDR1 SQVTM, CDR2 ANQGSEA. The CDR3 is made up of 13 amino acids. CDR3 protein: CSAAGLADNEQFF. CDR3 sequence (DNA): TGCAGCGCAGCGGGACTAGCGGACAATGAGCAGTTCTTC.

This chain links TRBV25-1 with TRBJ2-4; 7 nucleotides agree with TRBD2. The CDR3 totals 10 residues. V lost 6 bases to trimming and J lost 15 bases; unmatched junction nucleotides: 5. Germline loops: CDR1 MGHDK, CDR2 SYGVNS. This CDR3 is CASSREVWYF. CDR3 DNA sequence: TGTGCCAGCAGCCGGGAGGTCTGGTACTTC.

The gene calls are TRBV3-1 and TRBJ1-1; D is ambiguous. This CDR3 is 13 amino acids long. V was trimmed by 1 base and J by 3 bases, leaving 6 bases between them. Germline assignment: CDR1 LGHDT and CDR2 YNNKEL (reference sequence). The CDR3, as DNA: TGTGCCAGCAGCCAAGTCCGGGACACTGAAGCTTTCTTT. It is translated as CASSQVRDTEAFF.

This clonotype was counted once. The chain joins TRBV7-9 to TRBJ2-1; 10 nucleotides agree with TRBD2. V gave up 5 bases and J gave up 6 bases; unmatched junction bases: 16. The CDR3 consists of 18 residues. Germline CDR1 is SEHNR and CDR2 is FQNEAQ (reference sequence). The CDR3 protein is CASSPFWLAGEVPNEQFF. The CDR3 bases are TGTGCCAGCAGCCCTTTCTGGCTAGCGGGAGAAGTCCCCAATGAGCAGTTCTTC. Variable domain in full (rest from reference TRBV7-9 and TRBJ2-1): DTGVSQNPRHKITKRGQNVTFRCDPISEHNRLYWYRQTLGQGPEFLTYFQNEAQLEKSRLLSDRFSAERPKGSFSTLEIQRTEQGDSAMYLCASSPFWLAGEVPNEQFFGPGTRLTVL.

The chain links TRBV7-2 to TRBJ1-2, with TRBD1 matching 7 bases. The CDR3 extends over 14 amino acids. In germline, CDR1 is SGHTA, CDR2 FQGNSA. The V and J ends lost 4 bases and 8 bases, in that order; junction bases with no gene match: 10. The CDR3 spells CASSSRQGRLGYTF. The CDR3 region has the DNA TGTGCCAGCAGCTCCAGACAGGGAAGGTTGGGCTACACCTTC.

This chain uses TRBV20-1 with TRBJ2-3; 10 bases are shared with TRBD2. Germline V gene data show CDR1 as DFQATT and CDR2 as SNEGSKA (reference sequence). The CDR3 has 16 residues. Losses at the gene ends were 0 bases for V and 1 base for J; bases not matched to a gene: 4. CDR3: CSARDQGTSGTDTQYF. The DNA for the CDR3 is TGCAGTGCTAGAGATCAGGGGACTAGCGGCACAGATACGCAGTATTTT.

The genes are TRBV25-1 and TRBJ2-5; 7 positions agree with TRBD1. CDR3 size: 16 residues. V shed 0 bases and J 1 base; nucleotides not matched to a gene: 5. Germline V lookup: CDR1 MGHDK, CDR2 SYGVNS. CDR3 sequence reads: CASSEYGQVGQETQYF. CDR3 nucleotide sequence: TGTGCCAGCAGTGAATATGGACAGGTGGGCCAAGAGACCCAGTACTTC. Combining the CDR3 with reference TRBV25-1 and TRBJ2-5 gives the whole variable domain EADIYQTPRYLVIGTGKKITLECSQTMGHDKMYWYQQDPGMELHLIHYSYGVNSTEKGDLSSESTVSRIRTEHFPLTLESARPSHTSQYLCASSEYGQVGQETQYFGPGTRLLVL.

This chain joins TRBV4-3 and TRBJ2-7; D is uncertain. Germline V gene sequence: CDR1 LGHNA, CDR2 YSLEER. The CDR3 covers 14 residues. V lost 2 bases, J lost 1 base, and 9 bases lay in between. The CDR3 protein is CASSQTSRSYEQYF. In DNA, the CDR3 is TGCGCCAGCAGCCAAACAAGCAGGTCCTACGAGCAGTACTTC.

V is TRBV6-2 or TRBV6-3 and J is TRBJ2-1; TRBD2 agrees at 11 bases. Trimming removed 6 bases from V and 4 bases from J; junction bases left unmatched: 8. The CDR3 runs 16 residues. Germline V gene lookup returns CDR1 MNHEY and CDR2 SVGEGT. The CDR3 protein is CASRAIAGGIYNEQFF. The CDR3 DNA reads as TGTGCCAGCAGGGCTATAGCGGGAGGGATATACAATGAGCAGTTCTTC.

The chain combines TRBV28 with TRBJ1-2; D not resolved. V gave up 7 bases and J gave up 0 bases, with 9 bases separating them. The CDR3 runs to 13 residues. Germline V gene lookup returns CDR1 MDHEN and CDR2 SYDVKM. The DNA of the CDR3 is TGTGCCAGCACTGTAGGTGCTAACTATGGCTACACCTTC. This translates into CASTVGANYGYTF.

The gene calls are TRBV20-1 and TRBJ2-4, with 7 bases identical to TRBD1. The V and J ends lost 5 bases and 2 bases, in that order; junction bases with no gene match: 9. This CDR3 has 15 amino acids. CDR1 DFQATT and CDR2 SNEGSKA come from the germline V gene (reference sequence). The CDR3 bases are TGCAGTGCTGCAACTACAGGGGAGACCAAAAACATTCAGTACTTC. It yields the protein CSAATTGETKNIQYF.

This clonotype has more than one count but fewer than ten. This chain joins TRBV20-1 and TRBJ2-4; the match to TRBD2 covers 9 bases. The tail of the sequence fits TRBJ2-7 better, so the J call may be wrong. This CDR3 region has 16 residues. The V gene's germline CDR1 is DFQATT and CDR2 SNEGSKA (reference sequence). The CDR3 DNA follows: TGCAGTGCTACAATCGCCCGAGGAATAGCGGGAGACGAGCAGTACTTC. It yields the protein CSATIARGIAGDEQYF.

The chain has TRBV29-1 and TRBJ2-3; the D call may be TRBD1 or TRBD2 (5 bases each). Trimming cost V 6 bases and J 6 bases, with 19 bases left between them. The length of the CDR3 is 14 residues. Per germline, CDR1 SQVTM and CDR2 ANQGSEA. The CDR3 here is CSVVGGASGDTQYF. The CDR3 DNA reads TGCAGCGTCGTTGGTGGGGCGTCGGGGGATACGCAGTATTTT.

V usage is TRBV5-4 and J usage is TRBJ2-1; possibly TRBD2 for D (6 bases). CDR3 size: 19 residues. Germline CDR1 and CDR2: SGHNT and YYREEE (reference sequence). V was pared by 4 bases and J by 7 bases, with 30 bases between. CDR3 sequence reads: CASSGGILHGTPSWNEQFF. The DNA for the CDR3 is TGTGCCAGCAGCGGGGGGATTTTGCACGGGACTCCCTCTTGGAATGAGCAGTTCTTC.

The chain recombines TRBV7-2 with TRBJ2-7; D is undetermined. The CDR3 covers 16 residues. Germline CDR1 and CDR2: SGHTA and FQGNSA. V gave up 1 base and J gave up 2 bases, with 15 bases separating them. The DNA of the CDR3 is TGTGCCAGCAGCTTAGGAACCGTGAAAGAAGCCTACGAGCAGTACTTC. Amino acid sequence: CASSLGTVKEAYEQYF. Filled out from reference TRBV7-2 and TRBJ2-7, the complete variable domain reads GAGVSQSPSNKVTEKGKDVELRCDPISGHTALYWYRQSLGQGLEFLIYFQGNSAPDKSGLPSDRFSAERTGGSVSTLTIQRTQQEDSAVYLCASSLGTVKEAYEQYFGPGTRLTVT.

This clonotype was seen a handful of times. The J gene is TRBJ2-1, the V gene TRBV20-1; D is possibly TRBD1 (6 bases). Germline-derived CDR1 and CDR2 are DFQATT and SNEGSKA (reference sequence). Trimming cost V 0 bases and J 12 bases, with 12 bases left between them. CDR3 length: 12 residues. CDR3 DNA: TGCAGTGCTAGAGACTTACAGACAGGGCAGTTCTTC. This codes for CSARDLQTGQFF.

This clonotype was seen a few times. The chain combines TRBV7-2 with TRBJ2-2; 9 bases match TRBD1. The CDR3 covers 15 residues. Germline loops: CDR1 SGHTA, CDR2 FQGNSA. The trim removed 2 bases at V and 6 bases at J, leaving 4 bases unmatched. In DNA, the CDR3 is TGTGCCAGCAGCTTAACAGGGGGCGCCCCCGGGGAGCTGTTTTTT. This sequence encodes CASSLTGGAPGELFF.

The V call is TRBV7-2, the J call TRBJ2-3; 8 bases align to TRBD2. Per the germline V gene, CDR1 is SGHTA and CDR2 is FQGNSA. V lost 2 bases and J lost 7; bases outside the gene matches: 5. This CDR3 is built from 14 residues. CDR3 sequence reads: CASSLPGREYTQYF. Written as DNA, the CDR3 is TGTGCCAGCAGCTTACCCGGGAGGGAGTATACGCAGTATTTT.